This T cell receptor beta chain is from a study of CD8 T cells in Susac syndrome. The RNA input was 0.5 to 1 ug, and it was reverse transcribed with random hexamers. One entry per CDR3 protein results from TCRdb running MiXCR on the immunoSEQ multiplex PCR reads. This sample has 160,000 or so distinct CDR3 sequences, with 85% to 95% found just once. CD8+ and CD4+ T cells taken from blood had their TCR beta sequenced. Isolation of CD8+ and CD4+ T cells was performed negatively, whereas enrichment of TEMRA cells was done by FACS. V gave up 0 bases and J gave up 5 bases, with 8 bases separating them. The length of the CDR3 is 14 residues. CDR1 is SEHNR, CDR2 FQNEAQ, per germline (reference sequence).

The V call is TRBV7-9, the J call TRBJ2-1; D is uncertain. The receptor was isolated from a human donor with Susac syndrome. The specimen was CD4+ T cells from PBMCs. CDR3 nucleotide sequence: TGTGCCAGCAGCTTAGCCAAGAGAAACAATGAGCAGTTCTTC. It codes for CASSLAKRNNEQFF.